This T cell receptor beta chain is drawn from a study of cytomegalovirus exposure and HLA in healthy donors. The V gene's germline CDR1 is KGHSH and CDR2 LQKENI. V gave up 3 bases and J gave up 7 bases; unmatched junction bases: 12. The CDR3 is made up of 16 amino acids. With 60 Vbeta and 13 Jbeta primers, the PCR was carried out. Assay used: immunoSEQ multiplex PCR; TCRdb lists only in-frame clones, some missing. Of approximately 170,000 clones detected, around 80% appear once; the ten largest clones hold 6.5% to 9%. This receptor was obtained from a woman in her forties in good health and CMV-seropositive. The specimen was PBMCs. The J gene is TRBJ2-1, the V gene TRBV18; 7 positions match TRBD2. CDR3 DNA sequence: TGTGCCAGCTCACCGGAGGGACTACCCATTTTGAATGAGCAGTTCTTC. This encodes CASSPEGLPILNEQFF.